This TCR beta chain originates from a study of spatial heterogeneity in lung cancer (dated by TCRdb to about 2019). General notes on the study: Beta-chain transcripts were consistently detected in greater numbers than alpha-chain transcripts, which likely reflected higher beta-chain transcript abundance. TCR repertoire features were related to nonsynonymous mutation counts determined by whole-exome sequencing of tumor tissue. In the raw uncorrected reads, each unique combination of TCR and UMI appeared more than ten times on average. In non-small cell lung cancer, the study made a quantitative comparison of TCR alpha and beta repertoires among multiple tumor regions, matched nontumor lung and blood. Both alpha and beta chains were TCR-sequenced in a few hundred tumor regions, 64 matched nontumor lung samples and 45 to 60 PBMC samples obtained at surgery. In tumor regions, TCR transcript counts showed a strong correlation with a T cell transcriptional module score derived from matched bulk RNA-seq. The paper's findings and limits, for the study overall: TCR-seq was estimated to cover only around 7.2% of tumor T cells for alpha chains and about 13% for beta chains. Additional single-cell paired TCR alpha and beta sequencing was considered necessary to confirm, at a functional level, the hypothesis that regional TCRs recognize regional mutations. Counts of ubiquitous and regional expanded TCRs correlated with counts of ubiquitous and regional nonsynonymous mutations, respectively. The tumor nonsynonymous mutation count correlated with the number of expanded intratumoral alpha and beta TCRs.

Libraries were built with 5' RACE. The reads were generated on a NextSeq 500. In the TCR library protocol, a unique molecular identifier was attached to each TCR cDNA molecule so that PCR and sequencing errors could be corrected. The authors' analysis ran thus. TCR identification, UMI-based error correction and CDR3 extraction were all carried out with Decombinator tools. TCRs above a frequency of 2 per 1,000, corresponding to the top 1% of the tumor frequency distribution, were defined as expanded. Expanded tumor TCRs statistically deemed absent (corrected P<0.05) from at least one tumor region were classed as regional, and all other expanded tumor TCRs were classed as ubiquitous. Rényi diversity was computed with the R vegan package after subsampling each repertoire 100 times to 5,000 TCRs. CDR3 similarity networks were built from amino acid triplet string-kernel similarity, with CDR3s being connected when pairwise similarity was above 0.82. TCRdb applied fastp at Q25 and MiXCR to the public reads, then kept only in-frame beta chains. Rows with one shared CDR3 protein collapse into an entry with the most common genes and DNA. The V and J calls reflect TCRdb's pipeline rather than the authors' work. Here the sample has 2,000 to 3,000 distinct CDR3 sequences; 1.4% occur a single time. Under 12% of the sample goes to the ten largest clones.

The intended sense of this specimen's time point label: sample taken at primary tumor resection. The donors were 70 or so patients from the lung TRACERx cohort who had early-stage, untreated non-small cell lung cancer. TCR sequencing used whole RNA extracted from tumor and nontumor lung tissue, or from cryopreserved PBMC samples, without cell sorting. Patients were selected for TCR sequencing only if sufficient RNA was available from at least two tumor regions. Before being selected, tumor and adjacent nontumor lung specimens were reviewed by a lung pathologist. Its CDR3 holds 13 amino acids, cysteine through phenylalanine. Only the CDR3 DNA is retained, 39 bases long and in frame from the first base. Deletion took 1 base off V and 9 bases off J, with a span of 10 bases between the germline ends. CDR1 and CDR2 are drawn from the germline V gene (reference sequence): LGHDT, YNNKEL. This clonotype is termed medium-sized (0.01 to 0.1%). It has no known antigen specificity. Qualities for individual bases were not recorded, and no much larger clone is one base off.

The chain employs TRBV3-1 and TRBJ2-1; no D segment can be confidently identified. This TCR came from a male donor with early-stage non-small cell lung cancer. The sequences come from lung tumor tissue, collected at surgery. The base sequence is TGTGCCAGCAGCCAAGTGGCCAGAGGTGAGCAGTTCTTC. Translated, it reads CASSQVARGEQFF.